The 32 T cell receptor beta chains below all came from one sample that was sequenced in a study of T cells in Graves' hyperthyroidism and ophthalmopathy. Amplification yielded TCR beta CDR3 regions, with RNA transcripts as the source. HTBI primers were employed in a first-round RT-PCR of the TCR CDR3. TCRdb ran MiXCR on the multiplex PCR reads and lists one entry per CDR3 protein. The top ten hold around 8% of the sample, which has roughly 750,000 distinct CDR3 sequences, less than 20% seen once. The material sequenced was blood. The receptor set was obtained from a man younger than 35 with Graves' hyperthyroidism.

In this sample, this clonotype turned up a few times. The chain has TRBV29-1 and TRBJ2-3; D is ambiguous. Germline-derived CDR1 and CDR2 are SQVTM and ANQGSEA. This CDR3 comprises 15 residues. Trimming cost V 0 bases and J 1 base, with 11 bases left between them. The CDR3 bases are TGCAGCGTTGAAGAATTCCGATCCGGCACAGATACGCAGTATTTT. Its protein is CSVEEFRSGTDTQYF.

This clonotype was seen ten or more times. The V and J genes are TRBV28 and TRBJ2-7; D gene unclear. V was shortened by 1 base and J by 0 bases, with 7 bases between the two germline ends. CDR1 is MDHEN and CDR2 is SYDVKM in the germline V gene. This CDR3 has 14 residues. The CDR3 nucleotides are TGTGCCAGCAGTTTATACGTCAACTCCTACGAGCAGTACTTC. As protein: CASSLYVNSYEQYF.

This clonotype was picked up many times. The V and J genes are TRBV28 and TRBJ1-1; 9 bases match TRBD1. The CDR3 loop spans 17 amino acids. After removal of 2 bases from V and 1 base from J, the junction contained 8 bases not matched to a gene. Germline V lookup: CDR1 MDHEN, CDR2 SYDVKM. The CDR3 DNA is TGTGCCAGCAGTTTAAGTCCCGGGACAGGGTCGAACACTGAAGCTTTCTTT. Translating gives CASSLSPGTGSNTEAFF.

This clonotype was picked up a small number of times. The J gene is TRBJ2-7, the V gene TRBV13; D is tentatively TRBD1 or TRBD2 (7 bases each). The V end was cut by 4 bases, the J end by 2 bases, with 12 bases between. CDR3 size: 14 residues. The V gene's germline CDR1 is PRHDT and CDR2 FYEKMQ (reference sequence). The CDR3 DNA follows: TGTGCCAGCAGCTGGGCAGGGGGGGCCTACGAGCAGTACTTC. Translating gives CASSWAGGAYEQYF.

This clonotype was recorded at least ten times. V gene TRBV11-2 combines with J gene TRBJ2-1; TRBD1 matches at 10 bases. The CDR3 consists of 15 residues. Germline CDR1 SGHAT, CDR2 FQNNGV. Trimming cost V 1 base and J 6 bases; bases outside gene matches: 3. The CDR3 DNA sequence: TGTGCCAGCAGCTTAGGACAGGGGGCGTTCAATGAGCAGTTCTTC. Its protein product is CASSLGQGAFNEQFF.

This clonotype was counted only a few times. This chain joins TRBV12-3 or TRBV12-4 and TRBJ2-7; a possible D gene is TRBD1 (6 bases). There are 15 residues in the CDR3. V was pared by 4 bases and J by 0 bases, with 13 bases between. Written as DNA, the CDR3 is TGTGCCAGCAGTTCTAATAGGGGGAGCTCCTACGAGCAGTACTTC. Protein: CASSSNRGSSYEQYF.

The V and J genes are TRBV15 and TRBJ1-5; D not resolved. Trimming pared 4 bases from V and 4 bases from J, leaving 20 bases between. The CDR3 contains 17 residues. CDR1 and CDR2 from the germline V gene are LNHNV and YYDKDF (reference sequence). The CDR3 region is CATSTKEWGSLNQPQHF. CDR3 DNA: TGTGCCACCAGCACAAAAGAGTGGGGTAGCCTTAATCAGCCCCAGCATTTT.

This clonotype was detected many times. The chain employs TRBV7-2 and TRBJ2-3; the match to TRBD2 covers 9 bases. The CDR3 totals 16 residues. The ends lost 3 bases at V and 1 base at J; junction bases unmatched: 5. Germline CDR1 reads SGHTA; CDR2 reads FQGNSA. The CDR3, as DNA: TGTGCCAGCAGCTTTGGCGGGAGGGCGGGCACAGATACGCAGTATTTT. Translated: CASSFGGRAGTDTQYF.

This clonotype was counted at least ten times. The CDR3 coding sequence is TGTGCCAGCAGTTTAGGCGGGAGGAGCCGCTACGAGCAGTACTTC. It is translated as CASSLGGRSRYEQYF. V usage is TRBV28 and J usage is TRBJ2-7, with 8 bases identical to TRBD2. Germline V gene data show CDR1 as MDHEN and CDR2 as SYDVKM. V trimming: 2 bases; J trimming: 3 bases; junction bases outside the gene matches: 6. The CDR3 is made up of 15 amino acids.

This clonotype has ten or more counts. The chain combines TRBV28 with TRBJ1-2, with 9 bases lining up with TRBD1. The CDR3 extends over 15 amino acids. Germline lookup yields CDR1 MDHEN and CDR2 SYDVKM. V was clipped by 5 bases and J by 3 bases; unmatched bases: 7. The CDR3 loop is CASSPETGGDYGYTF. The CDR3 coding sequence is TGTGCCAGCAGTCCCGAGACAGGGGGAGACTATGGCTACACCTTC.

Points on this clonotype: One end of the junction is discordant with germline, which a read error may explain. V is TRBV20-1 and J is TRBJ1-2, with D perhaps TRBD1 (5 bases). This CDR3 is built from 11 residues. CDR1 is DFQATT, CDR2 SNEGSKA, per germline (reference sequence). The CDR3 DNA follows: TGCAGTGCTAGTTCCGGGGACGGCTACACTTTC. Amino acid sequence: CSASSGDGYTF.

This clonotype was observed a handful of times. The CDR3 here is CASSYGYNLSYEQYF. CDR3 coding DNA: TGTGCCAGCAGTTACGGGTACAACCTCTCCTACGAGCAGTACTTC. V and J are TRBV6-2 or TRBV6-3 and TRBJ2-7; D remains ambiguous. CDR3 length: 15 amino acids. Trimming removed 2 bases at V and 0 bases at J, with 11 bases between. The germline CDR1 and CDR2 sequences are MNHEY and SVGEGT.

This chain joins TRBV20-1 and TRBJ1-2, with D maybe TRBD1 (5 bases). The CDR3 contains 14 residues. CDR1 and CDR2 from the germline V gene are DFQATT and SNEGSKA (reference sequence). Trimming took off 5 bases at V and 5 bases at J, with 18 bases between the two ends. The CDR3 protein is CSAQGADSRYGYTF. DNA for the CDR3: TGCAGTGCTCAGGGCGCGGACTCTAGATATGGCTACACCTTC.

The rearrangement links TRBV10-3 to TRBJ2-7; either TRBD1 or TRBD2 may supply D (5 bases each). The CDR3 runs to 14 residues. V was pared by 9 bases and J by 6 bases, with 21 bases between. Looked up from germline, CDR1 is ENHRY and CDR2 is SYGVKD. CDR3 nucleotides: TGTGCCATTGGGGCCGGTGCCTTACGGGGCGAGCAGTACTTC. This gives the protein CAIGAGALRGEQYF.

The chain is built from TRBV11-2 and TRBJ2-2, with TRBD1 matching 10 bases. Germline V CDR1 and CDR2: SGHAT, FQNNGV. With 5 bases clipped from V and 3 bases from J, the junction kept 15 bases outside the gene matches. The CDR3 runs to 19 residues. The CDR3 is CASSRLERHGTGDTGELFF. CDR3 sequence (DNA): TGTGCCAGCAGCCGCCTAGAAAGACACGGGACAGGGGACACCGGGGAGCTGTTTTTT.

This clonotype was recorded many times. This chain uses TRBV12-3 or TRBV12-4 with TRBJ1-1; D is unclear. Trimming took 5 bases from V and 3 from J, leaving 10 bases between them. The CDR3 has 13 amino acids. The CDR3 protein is CASSPIRDTEAFF. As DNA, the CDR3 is TGTGCCAGCAGTCCGATCCGGGACACTGAAGCTTTCTTT.

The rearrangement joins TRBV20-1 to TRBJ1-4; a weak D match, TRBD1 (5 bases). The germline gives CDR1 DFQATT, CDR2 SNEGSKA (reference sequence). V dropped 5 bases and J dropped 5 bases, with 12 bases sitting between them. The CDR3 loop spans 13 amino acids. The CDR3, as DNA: TGCAGTGCTTCGGACGGGACCAATGAAAAACTGTTTTTT. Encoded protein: CSASDGTNEKLFF.

The CDR3 loop reads CASSPPAGTHNEQFF. CDR3 in DNA: TGTGCCAGCAGCCCGCCGGCCGGGACTCACAATGAGCAGTTCTTC. The V gene is TRBV7-8, the J gene TRBJ2-1; maybe TRBD2 (6 bases). V lost 5 bases, J lost 5 bases, and 16 bases lay in between. Germline CDR1 SGHVS, CDR2 FQNEAQ. This CDR3 contains 15 residues.

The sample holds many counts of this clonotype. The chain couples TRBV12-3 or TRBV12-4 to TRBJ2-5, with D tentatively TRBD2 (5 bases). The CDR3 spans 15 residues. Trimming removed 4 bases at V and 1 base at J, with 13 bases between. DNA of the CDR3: TGTGCCAGCAGTTCACTAGGACTGATCCAAGAGACCCAGTACTTC. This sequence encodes CASSSLGLIQETQYF.

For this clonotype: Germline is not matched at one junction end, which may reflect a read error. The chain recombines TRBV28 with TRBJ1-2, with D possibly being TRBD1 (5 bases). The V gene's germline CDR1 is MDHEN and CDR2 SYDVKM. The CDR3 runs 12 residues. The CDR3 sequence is CASTGTNYDYTF. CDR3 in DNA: TGTGCCAGCACCGGGACTAACTATGACTACACCTTC.

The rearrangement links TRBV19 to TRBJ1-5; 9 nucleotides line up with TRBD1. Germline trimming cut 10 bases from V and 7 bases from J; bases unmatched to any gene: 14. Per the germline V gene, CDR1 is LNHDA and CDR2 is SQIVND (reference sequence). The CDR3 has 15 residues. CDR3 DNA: TGTGCCACCACCGCTGGGACAGGGTCACGACAGCCCCAGCATTTT. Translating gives CATTAGTGSRQPQHF. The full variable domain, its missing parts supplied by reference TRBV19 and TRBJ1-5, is DGGITQSPKYLFRKEGQNVTLSCEQNLNHDAMYWYRQDPGQGLRLIYYSQIVNDFQKGDIAEGYSVSREKKESFPLTVTSAQKNPTAFYLCATTAGTGSRQPQHFGDGTRLSIL.

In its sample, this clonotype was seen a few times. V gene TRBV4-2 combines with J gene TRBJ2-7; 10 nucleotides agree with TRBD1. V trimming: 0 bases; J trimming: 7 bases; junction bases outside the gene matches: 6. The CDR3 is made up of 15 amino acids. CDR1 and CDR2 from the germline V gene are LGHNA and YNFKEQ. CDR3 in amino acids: CASSQETGGAGEQYF. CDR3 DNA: TGTGCCAGCAGCCAAGAGACAGGGGGCGCGGGGGAGCAGTACTTC.

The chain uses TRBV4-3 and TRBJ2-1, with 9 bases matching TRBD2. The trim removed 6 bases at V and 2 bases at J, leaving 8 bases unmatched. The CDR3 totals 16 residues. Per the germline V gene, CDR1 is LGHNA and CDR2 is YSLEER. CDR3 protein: CASSPGTSSTYNEQFF. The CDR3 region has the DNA TGCGCCAGCAGTCCCGGGACTAGCAGCACCTACAATGAGCAGTTCTTC.

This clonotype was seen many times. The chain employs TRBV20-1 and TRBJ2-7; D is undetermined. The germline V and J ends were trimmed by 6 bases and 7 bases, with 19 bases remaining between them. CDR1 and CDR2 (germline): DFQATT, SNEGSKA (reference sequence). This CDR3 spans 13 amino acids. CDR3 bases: TGCAGTGCCCCTCGGACCCTCAAGGAAGAGCAGTACTTC. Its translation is CSAPRTLKEEQYF.

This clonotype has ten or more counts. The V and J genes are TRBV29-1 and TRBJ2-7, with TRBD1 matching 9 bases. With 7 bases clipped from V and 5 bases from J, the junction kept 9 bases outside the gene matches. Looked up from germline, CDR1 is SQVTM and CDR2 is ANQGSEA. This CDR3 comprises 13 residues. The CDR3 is CSAQRDRADEQYF. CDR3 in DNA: TGCAGCGCCCAAAGGGACAGGGCCGACGAGCAGTACTTC.

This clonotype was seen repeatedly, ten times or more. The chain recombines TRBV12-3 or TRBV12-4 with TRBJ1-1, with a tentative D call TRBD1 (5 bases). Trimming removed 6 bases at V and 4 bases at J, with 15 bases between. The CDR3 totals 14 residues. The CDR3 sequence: CASSTDGAGTEAFF. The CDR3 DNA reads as TGTGCCAGCAGCACCGATGGGGCCGGCACTGAAGCTTTCTTT.

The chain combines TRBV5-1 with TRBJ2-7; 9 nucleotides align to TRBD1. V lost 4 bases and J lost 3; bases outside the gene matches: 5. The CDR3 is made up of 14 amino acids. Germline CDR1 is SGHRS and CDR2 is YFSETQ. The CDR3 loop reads CASSRGTGYYEQYF. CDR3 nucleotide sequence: TGCGCCAGCAGCCGCGGGACAGGGTACTACGAGCAGTACTTC.

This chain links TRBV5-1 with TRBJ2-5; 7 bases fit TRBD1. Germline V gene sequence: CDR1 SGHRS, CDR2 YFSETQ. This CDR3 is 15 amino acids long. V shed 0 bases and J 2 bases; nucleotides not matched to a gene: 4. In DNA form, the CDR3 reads TGCGCCAGCAGCTTGGTAGGGGGCGGGCAAGAGACCCAGTACTTC. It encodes CASSLVGGGQETQYF.

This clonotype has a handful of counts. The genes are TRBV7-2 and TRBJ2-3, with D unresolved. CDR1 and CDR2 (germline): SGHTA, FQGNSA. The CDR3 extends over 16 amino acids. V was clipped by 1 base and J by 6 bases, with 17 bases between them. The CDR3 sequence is CASSLEPTRPGDTQYF. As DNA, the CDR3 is TGTGCCAGCAGCTTAGAGCCGACTCGCCCGGGTGATACGCAGTATTTT.

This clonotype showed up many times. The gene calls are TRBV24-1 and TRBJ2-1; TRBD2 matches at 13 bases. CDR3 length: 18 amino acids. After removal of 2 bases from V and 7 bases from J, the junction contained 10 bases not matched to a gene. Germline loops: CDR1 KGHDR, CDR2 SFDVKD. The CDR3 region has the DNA TGTGCCACCAGTGATTCCTACGGGGGGACTAGCGGGACGAATGAGCAGTTCTTC. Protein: CATSDSYGGTSGTNEQFF.

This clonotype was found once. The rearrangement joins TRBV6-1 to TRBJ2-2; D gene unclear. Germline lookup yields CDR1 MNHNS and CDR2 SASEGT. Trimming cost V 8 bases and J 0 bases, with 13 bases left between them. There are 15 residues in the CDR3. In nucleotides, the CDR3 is TGTGCCAGCCGAACGGCACAGCCGAACACCGGGGAGCTGTTTTTT. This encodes CASRTAQPNTGELFF.

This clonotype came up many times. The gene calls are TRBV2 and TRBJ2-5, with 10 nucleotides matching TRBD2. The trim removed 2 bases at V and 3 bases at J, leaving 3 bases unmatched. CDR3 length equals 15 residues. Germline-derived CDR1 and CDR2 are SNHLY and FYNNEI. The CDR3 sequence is CASSERSGRKETQYF. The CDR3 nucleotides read TGTGCCAGCAGTGAACGTAGCGGGAGGAAAGAGACCCAGTACTTC.